This entry lists 20 T cell receptor beta chains sequenced from one sample in a study of early T cells in non-severe SARS-CoV-2 infection. TCRdb processed the 5' RACE reads anew with MiXCR; each CDR3 protein has one entry. This table holds some 70,000 distinct CDR3 sequences, 9.5% found once. Sequences were obtained from whole blood. These receptors were collected from an adult who was a healthcare worker with PCR-confirmed SARS-CoV-2 infection or an uninfected control (not recorded which).

The chain employs TRBV10-2 and TRBJ2-3; TRBD2 matches at 15 bases. Germline trimming cut 6 bases from V and 3 bases from J; bases unmatched to any gene: 16. This CDR3 region has 20 residues. The germline CDR1 and CDR2 sequences are WSHSY and SAAADI. The CDR3 coding sequence is TGCGCCAGCAGGGAGAGGACTAGCGGGGGGGCCTGGGATACTACAGATACGCAGTATTTT. Its translation: CASRERTSGGAWDTTDTQYF.

This clonotype was seen repeatedly, ten times or more. V gene TRBV19 combines with J gene TRBJ2-7, with D perhaps TRBD2 (6 bases). The V gene's germline CDR1 is LNHDA and CDR2 SQIVND (reference sequence). Trimming pared 3 bases from V and 3 bases from J, leaving 9 bases between. The CDR3 loop spans 13 amino acids. The CDR3 DNA follows: TGTGCCAGTAGTATTATCGGGAGCTACGAGCAGTACTTC. It translates to CASSIIGSYEQYF.

The chain couples TRBV29-1 to TRBJ1-3, with 8 bases that match TRBD1. Germline CDR1 is SQVTM and CDR2 is ANQGSEA. The CDR3 extends over 13 amino acids. The CDR3 spells CGSKQGAGNTIYF. The CDR3 bases are TGCGGCTCCAAACAGGGGGCTGGAAACACCATATATTTT.

This clonotype was seen only a few times. The rearrangement joins TRBV5-6 to TRBJ1-4; TRBD1 matches at 8 bases. This CDR3 is 13 amino acids long. V lost 5 bases and J lost 5; bases outside the gene matches: 2. CDR1 is SGHDT and CDR2 is YYEEEE in the germline V gene. CDR3 DNA sequence: TGTGCCAGCAGACGACAGGGGAATGAAAAACTGTTTTTT. Its protein product is CASRRQGNEKLFF.

This clonotype was seen many times. V and J are TRBV7-6 and TRBJ2-7, with 7 bases aligning to TRBD2. Trimming removed 1 base from V and 6 bases from J; junction bases left unmatched: 0. Germline CDR1 is SGHVS and CDR2 is FNYEAQ. This CDR3 spans 12 amino acids. The CDR3 reads CASSLGGGEQYF. CDR3 DNA: TGTGCCAGCAGCTTAGGCGGGGGCGAGCAGTACTTC.

The chain is built from TRBV6-6 and TRBJ2-2, with 9 bases identical to TRBD1. V was pared by 5 bases and J by 3 bases, with 10 bases of the junction left unmatched. The CDR3 totals 17 residues. CDR1 and CDR2 from the germline V gene are MNHNY and SVGAGI (reference sequence). CDR3 sequence: CASSRQQGAVDTGELFF. The CDR3 bases are TGTGCCAGCAGTCGCCAACAGGGGGCTGTCGACACCGGGGAGCTGTTTTTT.

This clonotype showed up just a few times. J is TRBJ2-3 and V is TRBV5-1; D gene unclear. CDR1 SGHRS and CDR2 YFSETQ come from the germline V gene. With 0 bases removed from V and 0 bases from J, the gap between germline ends came to 11 bases. The CDR3 extends over 16 amino acids. DNA of the CDR3: TGCGCCAGCAGCTTGGACAGAACCATGAGCACAGATACGCAGTATTTT. This encodes CASSLDRTMSTDTQYF.

This clonotype was counted ten times or more. The chain couples TRBV20-1 to TRBJ1-1; D might be TRBD1 (5 bases). Trimming cost V 3 bases and J 1 base, with 15 bases left between them. Germline values: CDR1 DFQATT, CDR2 SNEGSKA (reference sequence). The CDR3 runs to 15 residues. CDR3 nucleotides: TGCAGTGCTAGTAGGCAGGGATTGAGGAACACTGAAGCTTTCTTT. Protein sequence: CSASRQGLRNTEAFF.

This clonotype was counted only a few times. The genes are TRBV7-2 and TRBJ2-5; D gene uncertain. The CDR3 runs to 14 residues. Between the trimmed V and J ends, which lost 7 bases and 2 bases, there was a span of 14 bases. Germline CDR1 SGHTA, CDR2 FQGNSA. CDR3 in DNA: TGTGCCAGCACCGTGGGATTTAGACAAGAGACCCAGTACTTC. It is translated as CASTVGFRQETQYF.

J is TRBJ2-1 and V is TRBV7-9, with D unclear. The CDR3 has 13 amino acids. The germline V and J ends were trimmed by 3 bases and 13 bases, with 16 bases remaining between them. The germline V gene has CDR1 SEHNR and CDR2 FQNEAQ (reference sequence). As DNA, the CDR3 is TGTGCCAGCAGCTTCGGCCCAAGGAGTGGCCAGTTCTTC. It encodes CASSFGPRSGQFF.

The chain recombines TRBV6-5 with TRBJ2-3; no clear D. CDR3 size: 14 residues. V gave up 8 bases and J gave up 2 bases, with 14 bases separating them. CDR1 is MNHEY and CDR2 is SVGAGI in the germline V gene. CDR3 protein: CASSRVSVTDTQYF. The CDR3 DNA is TGTGCCAGCTCCCGGGTGTCAGTCACAGATACGCAGTATTTT.

This clonotype was observed a single time. This chain connects TRBV9 to TRBJ2-3; 13 bases line up with TRBD2. The CDR3 has 14 amino acids. Germline CDR1 and CDR2: SGDLS and YYNGEE. Losses at the gene ends were 3 bases for V and 5 bases for J; bases not matched to a gene: 0. The DNA of the CDR3 is TGTGCCAGCAGCGGGACTAGCGGGGGAGATACGCAGTATTTT. Its translation is CASSGTSGGDTQYF.

This chain links TRBV9 with TRBJ1-2; D is undetermined. Germline V gene sequence: CDR1 SGDLS, CDR2 YYNGEE. The CDR3 is 13 amino acids. Trimming took off 4 bases at V and 0 bases at J, with 7 bases between the two ends. CDR3 DNA: TGTGCCAGCAGCAGGGAAACTAACTATGGCTACACCTTC. Amino acid sequence: CASSRETNYGYTF.

A word on this clonotype: This may be a read error: a much more frequent sequence differs by one nucleotide. The chain links TRBV15 to TRBJ2-1; a weak D match, TRBD2 (5 bases). Per the germline V gene, CDR1 is LNHNV and CDR2 is YYDKDF (reference sequence). The CDR3 spans 12 residues. CDR3 region: CVTSRDLAEQFF. DNA of the CDR3: TGTGTCACCAGCAGAGATTTAGCGGAGCAGTTCTTC.

This clonotype was seen at least ten times. This chain links TRBV19 with TRBJ1-4; no clear D. Germline CDR1 LNHDA, CDR2 SQIVND (reference sequence). V was clipped by 9 bases and J by 10 bases, with 18 bases between them. The CDR3 sequence is 13 residues long. The CDR3 DNA follows: TGTGCCAGCGCGACACCTCCGTCGGGAAAACTGTTTTTT. Translation gives CASATPPSGKLFF.

Only a few counts were recorded for this clonotype. The chain joins TRBV13 to TRBJ2-7; TRBD2 matches at 11 bases. Unmatched junction bases numbered 8, after V lost 4 bases and J lost 3 bases. Germline CDR1 is PRHDT and CDR2 is FYEKMQ (reference sequence). The length of the CDR3 is 16 residues. CDR3 sequence (DNA): TGTGCCAGCAGCTCTTATCTTAGCGGGAGGGACTACGAGCAGTACTTC. The encoded protein is CASSSYLSGRDYEQYF.

This clonotype has a count of ten or more. The chain has TRBV20-1 and TRBJ2-7; TRBD2 aligns across 7 bases. CDR3 length equals 14 residues. V lost 0 bases to trimming and J lost 13 bases; unmatched junction nucleotides: 15. Germline values: CDR1 DFQATT, CDR2 SNEGSKA (reference sequence). Written as DNA, the CDR3 is TGCAGTGCTAGAGATCTAGGAGGGGAGGGATCTACCTACTTC. This gives the protein CSARDLGGEGSTYF.

The V and J genes are TRBV5-5 and TRBJ2-3, with D perhaps TRBD2 (5 bases). The CDR3 totals 16 residues. Trimming left V 3 bases short and J 5 bases short, with 19 bases between. Germline V gene sequence: CDR1 SGHKS, CDR2 YYEKEE (reference sequence). The CDR3: CASSSTTGLAIDTQYF. CDR3 in DNA: TGTGCCAGCAGCTCCACAACCGGGCTAGCAATAGATACGCAGTATTTT.

The V call is TRBV20-1, the J call TRBJ2-1; no reliable D call. Trimming stripped 6 bases from V and 0 bases from J, with 12 bases between. Germline V gives CDR1 DFQATT, CDR2 SNEGSKA (reference sequence). The CDR3 runs 14 residues. CDR3 DNA sequence: TGCAGTGCCCAACGACGCGACTCCTACAATGAGCAGTTCTTC. Its translation: CSAQRRDSYNEQFF.

This clonotype was picked up many times. The chain uses TRBV4-1 and TRBJ2-5; D is unclear. The CDR3 extends over 15 amino acids. Trimming removed 2 bases at V and 2 bases at J, with 12 bases between. Germline CDR1 reads MGHRA; CDR2 reads YSYEKL. CDR3 nucleotides: TGCGCCAGCAGCCAAAGTGAGCAATTGCAAGAGACCCAGTACTTC. Translating it yields CASSQSEQLQETQYF.